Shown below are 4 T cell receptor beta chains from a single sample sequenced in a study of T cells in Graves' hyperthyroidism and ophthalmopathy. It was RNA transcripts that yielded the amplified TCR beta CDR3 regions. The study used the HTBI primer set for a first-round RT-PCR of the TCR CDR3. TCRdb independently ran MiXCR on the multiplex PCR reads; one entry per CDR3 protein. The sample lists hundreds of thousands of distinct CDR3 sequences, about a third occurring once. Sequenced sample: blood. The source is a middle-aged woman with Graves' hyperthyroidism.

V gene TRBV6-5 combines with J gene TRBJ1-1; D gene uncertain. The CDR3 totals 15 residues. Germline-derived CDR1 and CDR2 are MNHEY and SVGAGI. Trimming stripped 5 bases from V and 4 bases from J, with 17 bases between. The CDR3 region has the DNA TGTGCCAGCAGTCGCGACGGCTCTGTATCCACTGAAGCTTTCTTT. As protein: CASSRDGSVSTEAFF.

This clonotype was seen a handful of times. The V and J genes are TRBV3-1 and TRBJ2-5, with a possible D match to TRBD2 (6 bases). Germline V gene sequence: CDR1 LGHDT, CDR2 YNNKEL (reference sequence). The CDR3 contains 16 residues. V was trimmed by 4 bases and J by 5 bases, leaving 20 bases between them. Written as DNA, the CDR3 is TGTGCCAGCAGCCCCGGACCTAGACTAGGGGTGGAGACCCAGTACTTC. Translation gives CASSPGPRLGVETQYF.

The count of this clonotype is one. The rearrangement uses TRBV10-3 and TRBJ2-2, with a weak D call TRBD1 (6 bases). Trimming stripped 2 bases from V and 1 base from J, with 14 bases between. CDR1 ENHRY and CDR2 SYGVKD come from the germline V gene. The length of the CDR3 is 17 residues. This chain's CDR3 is CAISEKVDSLNTGELFF. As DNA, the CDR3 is TGTGCCATCAGTGAGAAAGTGGACAGCTTGAACACCGGGGAGCTGTTTTTT.

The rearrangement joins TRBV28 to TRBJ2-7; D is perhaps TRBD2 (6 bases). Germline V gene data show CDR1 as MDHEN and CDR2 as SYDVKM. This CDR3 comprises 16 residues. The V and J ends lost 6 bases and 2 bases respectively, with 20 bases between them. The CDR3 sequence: CASSTHPGLTTYEQYF. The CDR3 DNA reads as TGTGCCAGCAGCACACATCCGGGACTGACTACCTACGAGCAGTACTTC. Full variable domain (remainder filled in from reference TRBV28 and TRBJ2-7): DVKVTQSSRYLVKRTGEKVFLECVQDMDHENMFWYRQDPGLGLRLIYFSYDVKMKEKGDIPEGYSVSREKKERFSLILESASTNQTSMYLCASSTHPGLTTYEQYFGPGTRLTVT.